This is a list of T cell receptor beta chains from one sample in a study of regulatory T cells in long-lasting Graves disease. TCRdb re-analysed the multiplex PCR reads in MiXCR, keeping a single row per CDR3 protein. The profile covers approximately 380,000 distinct CDR3 sequences, with under 25% appearing a single time and under 25% taken by the ten largest. Source: peripheral blood mononuclear cells (PBMCs), taken when the disease was refractory, from a patient treated with antithyroid drugs. These receptors came from a female donor with Graves disease. The CDR3 runs from the conserved cysteine through the conserved F or W. A D gene is named only where the DNA matches it firmly. Only some rows state a clone size, as once, few, many or a class for expanded clones.

D gene	V gene	CDR3 length	clone size	J gene	CDR3 protein	CDR3 DNA
TRBD1	TRBV28	18	many	TRBJ1-1	CASSYMKGQMNLNTEAFF	TGTGCCAGCAGTTATATGAAGGGACAGATGAATTTGAACACTGAAGCTTTCTTT
TRBD2	TRBV20-1	15	few	TRBJ2-7	CSARDSLAESYEQYF	TGCAGTGCTAGAGATTCACTAGCGGAGTCCTACGAGCAGTACTTC
.	TRBV30	13	.	TRBJ2-1	CAWKWDGYNEQFF	TGTGCCTGGAAATGGGACGGATACAATGAGCAGTTCTTC
.	TRBV7-8	16	few	TRBJ2-2	CASSLVLRARPGELFF	TGTGCCAGCAGCTTAGTACTCCGGGCCCGACCCGGGGAGCTGTTTTTT
TRBD1	TRBV7-6	15	many	TRBJ2-2	CASSTGTVNTGELFF	TGTGCCAGCAGCACCGGGACAGTGAACACCGGGGAGCTGTTTTTT
TRBD1	TRBV20-1	12	few	TRBJ2-1	CSASLGGPEQFF	TGCAGTGCTAGCTTAGGGGGCCCTGAGCAGTTCTTC
TRBD2	TRBV7-2	14	many	TRBJ2-7	CASSRGGSSYEQYF	TGTGCCAGCAGCCGCGGGGGTAGCTCCTACGAGCAGTACTTC
.	TRBV30	12	many	TRBJ2-2	CAWMKDTGELFF	TGTGCCTGGATGAAGGACACCGGGGAGCTGTTTTTT
TRBD2	TRBV28	13	many	TRBJ2-7	CASISGAHYEQYF	TGTGCCAGCATTAGCGGGGCTCACTACGAGCAGTACTTC
.	TRBV6-2/TRBV6-3	14	few	TRBJ2-1	CASSRTGVGGEQFF	TGTGCCAGCAGTAGAACGGGAGTCGGCGGTGAGCAGTTCTTC
.	TRBV27	13	many	TRBJ1-2	CASSLSVNYGYTF	TGTGCCAGCAGTTTATCGGTAAACTATGGCTACACCTTC
TRBD1	TRBV14	16	few	TRBJ1-1	CASSQRTGTGGTEAFF	TGTGCCAGCAGCCAGAGAACCGGGACAGGGGGCACTGAAGCTTTCTTT
.	TRBV20-1	13	few	TRBJ2-5	CSARGGAQETQYF	TGCAGTGCCCGGGGCGGAGCCCAAGAGACCCAGTACTTC
.	TRBV18	16	.	TRBJ2-3	CASSRRATGSADTQYF	TGTGCCAGCTCCCGAAGGGCGACCGGGTCCGCAGATACGCAGTATTTT
.	TRBV29-1	11	.	TRBJ1-2	CSGRHLYGYTF	TGCAGCGGACGACACCTCTATGGCTACACCTTC
.	TRBV27	17	few	TRBJ2-4	CASSLSGAGVAKNIQYF	TGTGCCAGCAGTTTATCGGGGGCTGGGGTAGCCAAAAACATTCAGTACTTC
.	TRBV3-1	13	.	TRBJ1-1	CASSQEWGIEAFF	TGTGCCAGCAGCCAAGAATGGGGGATTGAAGCTTTCTTT